This T cell receptor beta chain was recorded in a study of T cells in Graves' hyperthyroidism and ophthalmopathy. Amplification of TCR beta CDR3 regions used RNA as the template. The HTBI set primed first-round TCR CDR3 RT-PCR. A single record per CDR3 protein comes from TCRdb applying MiXCR to the multiplex PCR reads. The table records about 380,000 distinct CDR3 sequences, about 18% of them present only once. The CDR3 is made up of 13 amino acids. With V trimmed by 4 bases and J by 3 bases, 5 bases remained unmatched. CDR1 is DFQATT and CDR2 is SNEGSKA in the germline V gene (reference sequence). PBMCs were collected from an approximately 9.4 ml volume of fresh peripheral blood.

The sequenced material came from blood. The sequence derives from a man between 18 and 35 years old with Graves' ophthalmopathy. The chain carries TRBV20-1 and TRBJ1-2; 7 nucleotides align to TRBD1. CDR3 coding DNA: TGCAGTGCTACCCTACAGGGGCACTATGGCTACACCTTC. Protein product: CSATLQGHYGYTF.